What follows is one T cell receptor (beta chain) and its context. The sample is drawn from a study of blood T cell repertoires in COVID-19. The wider study: The samples span acute and convalescent COVID-19 from the United States, Italy and Spain. The analysed material was cDNA or gDNA that came from T cells, B-cell-depleted T cells, or PBMCs.

Germline assignment: CDR1 WNHNN and CDR2 SYGVQD (reference sequence). Trimming took 3 bases from V and 5 from J, leaving 13 bases between them. This CDR3 comprises 14 residues. In the original workflow: For nucleated cells, counts were estimated from reference gene primer amplification. The protocol was immunoSEQ multiplex PCR, while the TCRdb copy is restricted to in-frame clones and leaves out a portion. That table furnishes V, J and clone size, whereas the DNA furnished D and trimming. The sample contains roughly 260,000 clones, about 88% of which appear only once. The sample consisted of peripheral blood. This chain connects TRBV10-1 to TRBJ2-5; D possibly corresponds to TRBD2 (7 bases). This receptor was obtained from a man in his 60s who had recovered from COVID-19. The CDR3 loop reads CASSDPGEGETQYF. The CDR3 nucleotides read TGCGCCAGCAGTGATCCAGGGGAGGGGGAGACCCAGTACTTC.